This T cell receptor (beta chain) was profiled in a study of blood T cell repertoires in COVID-19. In the original analysis: How many nucleated cells were present was estimated from reference gene primer amplification. The assay was immunoSEQ multiplex PCR, and TCRdb's table has in-frame clones only and misses some. V and J calls and clone size come straight from that table; D and trimming were deduced from the DNA. The sample has about 97,000 clones, around 92% seen once. Germline V gene data show CDR1 as MNHNS and CDR2 as SASEGT. The length of the CDR3 is 15 residues. With 2 bases removed from V and 5 bases from J, the gap between germline ends came to 15 bases.

This clonotype originated in a man between 50 and 59 years old with active COVID-19. This rearrangement joins TRBV6-1 to TRBJ1-2; D is ambiguous. Material for sequencing was peripheral blood. The CDR3 bases are TGTGCCAGCAGTGAAACCCCCCCGGTCCCGTATGGCTACACCTTC. This codes for CASSETPPVPYGYTF.